This T cell receptor (beta chain) was found in a study of OX40 agonist ivuxolimab in advanced cancers. Study-wide background: Patients receiving dose escalation had hepatocellular carcinoma, melanoma, renal cell or head and neck cancer.

TCRdb's table, derived via immunoSEQ multiplex PCR, lists solely in-frame clones and lacks some. The sample has 50,000 to 75,000 clones, roughly 86% seen once. Trimming took off 4 bases at V and 10 bases at J, with 14 bases between the two ends. CDR1 is SGHRS and CDR2 is YFSETQ in the germline V gene. The CDR3 has 12 residues. This clonotype was sampled from an adult with an advanced solid tumor such as melanoma, head and neck, liver or kidney cancer. The chain has TRBV5-1 and TRBJ1-1; D might be TRBD1 (5 bases). Material: CD4+ or CD8+ T cells sorted from blood, obtained in a trial of the OX40 agonist ivuxolimab. The CDR3 nucleotides are TGCGCCAGCAGCCTACCGGGACCATCAGCTTTCTTT. Its protein product is CASSLPGPSAFF.